A single sample gave rise to the 8 T cell receptor beta chains below, sequenced in a study of blood T cell repertoires in COVID-19. Clones were sequenced by immunoSEQ multiplex PCR, and TCRdb holds only the in-frame ones, with some missing. The repertoire includes about 59,000 clones, 73% of them detected once, and about 15% sits in the top ten. Source material: peripheral blood. Receptor source: a woman in her 70s with acute or convalescent COVID-19.

This chain uses TRBV7-9 with TRBJ2-7, with D possibly TRBD2 on 6 matching bases. CDR1 and CDR2 (germline): SEHNR, FQNEAQ (reference sequence). This CDR3 comprises 13 residues. Trimming cost V 5 bases and J 7 bases, with 15 bases left between them. CDR3 sequence (DNA): TGTGCCAGCAGCATCCCCCCCGGGGGAGAGCAGTACTTC. Amino acid sequence: CASSIPPGGEQYF.

This rearrangement joins TRBV11-2 to TRBJ1-2; 9 bases map to TRBD1. Germline CDR1 is SGHAT and CDR2 is FQNNGV. CDR3 size: 15 residues. The junction had 8 bases not matched to a gene; V was cut back by 5 bases and J by 4 bases. CDR3 nucleotide sequence: TGTGCCAGCAGCAAAATACAGGGGGCCGGCTATGGCTACACCTTC. Encoded protein: CASSKIQGAGYGYTF.

As for this clone: An end of the junction does not agree with germline; a read error may underlie this. The chain combines TRBV5-1 with TRBJ1-1, with 8 bases identical to TRBD1. The CDR3 is 13 amino acids. CDR1 is SGHRS, CDR2 YFSETQ, per germline. The CDR3 sequence: CASSLDRDTEAFF. The CDR3 bases are TGCGCCAGCAGTTTGGACAGGGACACTGAAGCTTTCTTT.

V is TRBV7-8 and J is TRBJ2-7; D may be TRBD1 (7 bases). V was clipped by 5 bases and J by 4 bases, with 24 bases between them. This CDR3 comprises 17 residues. Germline assignment: CDR1 SGHVS and CDR2 FQNEAQ. The CDR3 DNA sequence: TGTGCCAGCAGCCCGCGGGACAGCCGAATTCCTCTATACGAGCAGTACGTC. Amino acid sequence: CASSPRDSRIPLYEQYV.

The genes are TRBV7-9 and TRBJ1-2; D not resolved. Germline CDR1 is SEHNR and CDR2 is FQNEAQ (reference sequence). The CDR3 contains 15 residues. V was clipped by 1 base and J by 0 bases, with 9 bases between them. The CDR3 coding sequence is TGTGCCAGCAGCTTAGGGGTAGACTCTAACTATGGCTACACCTTC. Its translation is CASSLGVDSNYGYTF.

V and J are TRBV12-3 or TRBV12-4 and TRBJ2-7; D is unresolved. Trimming stripped 4 bases from V and 4 bases from J, with 8 bases between. This CDR3 spans 12 amino acids. The CDR3 DNA is TGTGCCAGCAGTTCCTCCTATTACGAGCAGTACTTC. Protein product: CASSSSYYEQYF.

The chain carries TRBV4-1 and TRBJ1-2; D is uncertain. With 0 bases removed from V and 4 bases from J, the gap between germline ends came to 9 bases. From germline, CDR1 is MGHRA and CDR2 YSYEKL. The CDR3 is 14 amino acids. CDR3 sequence: CASSQDINSYGYTF. In DNA, the CDR3 is TGCGCCAGCAGCCAAGATATTAACAGCTATGGCTACACCTTC.

This chain joins TRBV25-1 and TRBJ1-1; maybe TRBD1 (5 bases). This CDR3 contains 14 residues. V was cut by 4 bases and J by 4 bases, with 13 bases left in between. Germline V gene lookup returns CDR1 MGHDK and CDR2 SYGVNS. The CDR3 nucleotides read TGTGCCAGCAGTGTATCAGGGAGGCCCACTGAAGCTTTCTTT. Residues: CASSVSGRPTEAFF.